This entry lists 30 T cell receptor beta chains sequenced from one sample in a study of CD8 T cells in ankylosing spondylitis. TCRdb itself ran the 5' RACE reads through MiXCR, one entry per CDR3 protein. The sample includes about 200,000 distinct CDR3 sequences, around 13% of them seen just once. The sequenced sample was blood, either unsorted or a sorted T cell fraction (not recorded which). The source is a male donor with ankylosing spondylitis or in good health (not recorded which).

In its sample, this clonotype was seen a few times. V is TRBV14 and J is TRBJ1-2; no clear D gene. CDR3 size: 14 residues. Per germline, CDR1 SGHDN and CDR2 FVKESK. Trimming took off 1 base at V and 5 bases at J, with 11 bases between the two ends. The CDR3 coding sequence is TGTGCCAGCAGCCAAGGAAGGACGGCATATGGCTACACCTTC. It yields the protein CASSQGRTAYGYTF.

This rearrangement joins TRBV7-9 to TRBJ2-7; D is possibly TRBD1 or TRBD2 (6 bases each). Germline assignment: CDR1 SEHNR and CDR2 FQNEAQ (reference sequence). Trimming stripped 5 bases from V and 4 bases from J, with 18 bases between. This CDR3 is 15 amino acids long. In DNA form, the CDR3 reads TGTGCCAGCAGCCTCTTACGGGGGCTGATGTACGAGCAGTACTTC. It codes for CASSLLRGLMYEQYF.

The chain employs TRBV27 and TRBJ2-7; TRBD2 matches 9 bases. The germline V gene has CDR1 MNHEY and CDR2 SMNVEV (reference sequence). This CDR3 has 16 amino acids. V lost 0 bases, J lost 3 bases, and 6 bases stayed unmatched. As DNA, the CDR3 is TGTGCCAGCAGTTTATCGTTGCTAGCGGGACACTACGAGCAGTACTTC. Translation: CASSLSLLAGHYEQYF.

This chain uses TRBV7-9 with TRBJ2-5; D unclear. Trimming pared 5 bases from V and 1 base from J, leaving 14 bases between. CDR3 size: 15 residues. Germline-derived CDR1 and CDR2 are SEHNR and FQNEAQ (reference sequence). Here the CDR3 reads CASSRIRVLQETQYF. The CDR3, as DNA: TGTGCCAGCAGCCGTATCCGCGTGCTCCAAGAGACCCAGTACTTC.

This clonotype turned up a few times. The V gene is TRBV6-1, the J gene TRBJ2-7; the D gene could be TRBD1 or TRBD2 (5 bases each). CDR1 MNHNS and CDR2 SASEGT come from the germline V gene. The CDR3 extends over 16 amino acids. V lost 0 bases, J lost 1 base, and 13 bases lay in between. CDR3 nucleotide sequence: TGTGCCAGCAGTGAAGCGGGACGGCTCCTTTCCTACGAGCAGTACTTC. It yields the protein CASSEAGRLLSYEQYF.

The V and J genes are TRBV6-1 and TRBJ2-4; 9 bases align to TRBD2. This CDR3 has 17 amino acids. The ends lost 3 bases at V and 0 bases at J; junction bases unmatched: 6. Germline CDR1 reads MNHNS; CDR2 reads SASEGT. Here the CDR3 reads CASSDLAGLLAKNIQYF. CDR3 in DNA: TGTGCCAGCAGTGATCTAGCGGGGTTACTAGCCAAAAACATTCAGTACTTC.

The V gene is TRBV7-9, the J gene TRBJ2-7; no firm D call. CDR3 size: 13 residues. The V gene's germline CDR1 is SEHNR and CDR2 FQNEAQ (reference sequence). Trimming removed 4 bases at V and 7 bases at J, with 14 bases between. The CDR3 nucleotides are TGTGCCAGCAGCTCTTTGACCGCCTCTGAGCAGTACTTC. As protein: CASSSLTASEQYF.

The sample holds one count of this clonotype. The chain joins TRBV6-5 to TRBJ2-7, with 10 bases matching TRBD1. V shed 0 bases and J 6 bases; nucleotides not matched to a gene: 2. Germline CDR1 is MNHEY and CDR2 is SVGAGI. This CDR3 is built from 14 residues. The CDR3 region is CASSYSTGGTEQYF. The CDR3, as DNA: TGTGCCAGCAGTTACTCGACAGGGGGCACCGAGCAGTACTTC.

CDR3 DNA: TGTGCCAGTAGCAACAGGGGGAGCACTGAAGCTTTCTTT. Translation gives CASSNRGSTEAFF. J is TRBJ1-1 and V is TRBV19, with 8 bases identical to TRBD1. Trimming cost V 6 bases and J 4 bases; bases outside gene matches: 4. CDR3 size: 13 residues. Germline V lookup: CDR1 LNHDA, CDR2 SQIVND (reference sequence).

This rearrangement joins TRBV6-1 to TRBJ2-1, with D perhaps being TRBD1 or TRBD2 (5 bases each). The germline V gene has CDR1 MNHNS and CDR2 SASEGT. This CDR3 is built from 16 residues. Trimming stripped 4 bases from V and 2 bases from J, with 15 bases between. CDR3 in DNA: TGTGCCAGCAGTGTAGGCGGGCAGGGAACCTACAATGAGCAGTTCTTC. Translating gives CASSVGGQGTYNEQFF.

The V call is TRBV6-4, the J call TRBJ2-3, with TRBD2 identical over 8 bases. CDR1 MRHNA and CDR2 SNTAGT come from the germline V gene. There are 14 residues in the CDR3. V was pared by 9 bases and J by 6 bases, with 11 bases of the junction left unmatched. CDR3 in amino acids: CASSLRGGRDTQYF. For the CDR3, the DNA is TGTGCCAGTTCCCTCCGGGGGGGCAGGGATACGCAGTATTTT.

This clonotype has more than one count but fewer than ten. V is TRBV9 and J is TRBJ2-7; D call uncertain. The CDR3 is made up of 15 amino acids. Trimming removed 0 bases at V and 1 base at J, with 11 bases between. The germline CDR1 and CDR2 sequences are SGDLS and YYNGEE. CDR3 protein: CASSVESGDSYEQYF. CDR3 sequence (DNA): TGTGCCAGCAGCGTAGAAAGTGGGGATTCCTACGAGCAGTACTTC.

The chain couples TRBV12-3 or TRBV12-4 to TRBJ1-5, with D perhaps matching TRBD1 (6 bases). V gave up 1 base and J gave up 6 bases, with 13 bases separating them. The CDR3 runs to 15 residues. The CDR3 reads CASSLGGLKGQPQHF. The CDR3, as DNA: TGTGCCAGCAGTTTAGGGGGGCTAAAGGGTCAGCCCCAGCATTTT.

This clonotype was picked up a small number of times. This sequence joins TRBV20-1 and TRBJ2-7, with 14 bases lining up with TRBD2. The J segment lost 7 bases and the V segment lost 6 bases, leaving 14 bases of the junction unmatched. This CDR3 has 16 residues. CDR1 DFQATT and CDR2 SNEGSKA come from the germline V gene (reference sequence). As DNA, the CDR3 is TGCAGTGCGACCCCCTTGGGACTAGCGGGAGTTGGGGAGCAGTACTTC. It encodes CSATPLGLAGVGEQYF.

This chain connects TRBV2 to TRBJ1-2, with TRBD1 matching 12 bases. CDR3 length: 15 amino acids. Trimming cost V 5 bases and J 6 bases; bases outside gene matches: 7. The germline V gene encodes CDR1 SNHLY and CDR2 FYNNEI. The CDR3 here is CASSPGTGGLDGYTF. CDR3 DNA sequence: TGTGCCAGCAGTCCTGGGACAGGGGGCTTGGATGGCTACACCTTC. The full variable domain, completed using reference TRBV2 and TRBJ1-2, is EPEVTQTPSHQVTQMGQEVILRCVPISNHLYFYWYRQILGQKVEFLVSFYNNEISEKSEIFDDQFSVERPDGSNFTLKIRSTKLEDSAMYFCASSPGTGGLDGYTFGSGTRLTVV.

This clonotype came up a few times. The gene calls are TRBV4-1 and TRBJ2-7; a weak D match, TRBD1 (6 bases). Germline CDR1 is MGHRA and CDR2 is YSYEKL. Trimming pared 1 base from V and 2 bases from J, leaving 15 bases between. The CDR3 totals 16 residues. For the CDR3, the DNA is TGCGCCAGCAGCCAAGTATTAGGGACACAGGCCTACGAGCAGTACTTC. Protein sequence: CASSQVLGTQAYEQYF.

This clonotype came up many times. The V gene is TRBV12-3 or TRBV12-4, the J gene TRBJ2-3; TRBD2 might be the D (6 bases). The V gene lost 7 bases and the J gene lost 3 bases, with 14 bases spanning the gap. This CDR3 has 14 residues. CDR3 DNA: TGTGCCAGCAATCAAGCGGGCCCAACAGATACGCAGTATTTT. This translates into CASNQAGPTDTQYF.

The chain employs TRBV7-8 and TRBJ2-7; 7 nucleotides match TRBD1. Germline assignment: CDR1 SGHVS and CDR2 FQNEAQ. V lost 4 bases, J lost 6 bases, and 12 bases stayed unmatched. The CDR3 runs to 15 residues. CDR3 residues: CASSSLTGQKREQYF. CDR3 sequence (DNA): TGTGCCAGCAGCTCGCTGACAGGGCAGAAGCGCGAGCAGTACTTC.

In its sample, this clonotype was seen a few times. The chain combines TRBV27 with TRBJ2-7; 10 nucleotides match TRBD2. This CDR3 is built from 19 residues. J was trimmed by 0 bases and V by 0 bases; bases with no gene match: 11. Germline V lookup: CDR1 MNHEY, CDR2 SMNVEV (reference sequence). CDR3 bases: TGTGCCAGCAGTTTATCTGCGGGAGTAGCGGGGGGCCTCTCCTACGAGCAGTACTTC. This gives the protein CASSLSAGVAGGLSYEQYF.

This clonotype appeared many times. The chain employs TRBV7-9 and TRBJ1-2; the match to TRBD1 covers 7 bases. The CDR3 contains 16 residues. The germline CDR1 and CDR2 sequences are SEHNR and FQNEAQ (reference sequence). V lost 4 bases and J lost 4; bases outside the gene matches: 12. The CDR3 DNA is TGTGCCAGCAGCTGGTACCAGGGGGAGTACCTCTATGGCTACACCTTC. Translated: CASSWYQGEYLYGYTF.

This clonotype was detected only a few times. This chain uses TRBV4-2 with TRBJ2-3, with TRBD2 identical over 8 bases. Germline CDR1 LGHNA, CDR2 YNFKEQ. V shed 1 base, J shed 2 bases, and the junction held 5 bases outside the gene matches. The CDR3 consists of 16 residues. DNA for the CDR3: TGTGCCAGCAGCCAAGCTCCGGGAGGGACCACAGATACGCAGTATTTT. Protein sequence: CASSQAPGGTTDTQYF.

The gene calls are TRBV6-1 and TRBJ1-1, with a weak D call TRBD1 (5 bases). The ends were cut back, 9 bases at V and 3 bases at J, with 20 bases in the middle. Germline V gene lookup returns CDR1 MNHNS and CDR2 SASEGT. This CDR3 has 15 amino acids. The CDR3 region is CASPPPDTPDTEAFF. CDR3 coding DNA: TGTGCCAGTCCCCCTCCGGACACCCCGGACACTGAAGCTTTCTTT.

This chain uses TRBV2 with TRBJ1-3; D is possibly TRBD1 (5 bases). From germline, CDR1 is SNHLY and CDR2 FYNNEI. V dropped 6 bases and J dropped 6 bases, with 21 bases sitting between them. The CDR3 is 16 amino acids. CDR3 bases: TGTGCCAGCAGCGACCACAGGTTTTCTTTCGAAAACACCATATATTTT. Translation gives CASSDHRFSFENTIYF. Complete variable domain (other parts from reference TRBV2 and TRBJ1-3): EPEVTQTPSHQVTQMGQEVILRCVPISNHLYFYWYRQILGQKVEFLVSFYNNEISEKSEIFDDQFSVERPDGSNFTLKIRSTKLEDSAMYFCASSDHRFSFENTIYFGEGSWLTVV.

V gene TRBV7-9 combines with J gene TRBJ2-5; D not resolved. This CDR3 has 14 amino acids. The ends were cut back, 1 base at V and 2 bases at J, with 8 bases in the middle. The germline CDR1 and CDR2 sequences are SEHNR and FQNEAQ (reference sequence). The CDR3 loop reads CASSLEWQQETQYF. Here the CDR3 DNA reads TGTGCCAGCAGCTTAGAATGGCAGCAAGAGACCCAGTACTTC.

This clonotype came up once. This sequence joins TRBV12-3 or TRBV12-4 and TRBJ2-1; the match to TRBD2 covers 7 bases. CDR3 size: 14 residues. Trimming at V came to 5 bases and at J to 1 base, leaving 2 bases not matched to a gene. The CDR3 sequence is CASSGLGSYNEQFF. The CDR3 nucleotides are TGTGCCAGCAGTGGACTAGGTTCCTACAATGAGCAGTTCTTC.

This clonotype was detected only a few times. The rearrangement links TRBV7-9 to TRBJ2-1; D remains unclear. V was cut by 6 bases and J by 7 bases, with 22 bases left in between. The CDR3 is 16 amino acids. Germline-derived CDR1 and CDR2 are SEHNR and FQNEAQ (reference sequence). Written as DNA, the CDR3 is TGTGCCAGCAGTTTGCCCGGGTCCCGGGCGGAGAATGAGCAGTTCTTC. As protein: CASSLPGSRAENEQFF.

There are a few counts of this clonotype. This chain joins TRBV7-9 and TRBJ2-5; weak D call: TRBD2 (6 bases). V was trimmed by 11 bases and J by 4 bases, leaving 11 bases between them. CDR1 and CDR2 from the germline V gene are SEHNR and FQNEAQ (reference sequence). CDR3 length: 11 residues. This CDR3 reads CAGGGVETQYF. In nucleotides, the CDR3 is TGTGCCGGCGGAGGGGTAGAGACCCAGTACTTC.

This clonotype was seen more than once but under ten times. The J gene is TRBJ2-1, the V gene TRBV5-8; D is perhaps TRBD1 or TRBD2 (5 bases each). Germline V gives CDR1 SGHTS, CDR2 YDEGEE. The V gene lost 0 bases and the J gene lost 8 bases, with 9 bases spanning the gap. This CDR3 comprises 13 residues. The CDR3 is CASSLGGDDEQFF. The CDR3 DNA follows: TGTGCCAGCAGCTTGGGTGGGGACGATGAGCAGTTCTTC.

The chain recombines TRBV9 with TRBJ1-6; 7 nucleotides match TRBD1. V trimming: 4 bases; J trimming: 7 bases; junction bases outside the gene matches: 8. Germline CDR1 and CDR2: SGDLS and YYNGEE. There are 15 residues in the CDR3. CDR3 bases: TGTGCCAGCAGCCCTCCCGGGACAGAGAATTCACCCCTCCACTTT. It specifies CASSPPGTENSPLHF.

V and J are TRBV5-6 and TRBJ2-7; a possible D gene is TRBD1 (6 bases). The CDR3 sequence is 16 residues long. Germline CDR1 and CDR2: SGHDT and YYEEEE. With 6 bases removed from V and 2 bases from J, the gap between germline ends came to 21 bases. CDR3 residues: CASTTRNRDITYEQYF. CDR3 coding DNA: TGTGCCAGCACCACAAGGAACAGGGACATAACCTACGAGCAGTACTTC. The variable domain in full, with the rest retrieved from reference TRBV5-6 and TRBJ2-7, is DAGVTQSPTHLIKTRGQQVTLRCSPKSGHDTVSWYQQALGQGPQFIFQYYEEEERQRGNFPDRFSGHQFPNYSSELNVNALLLGDSALYLCASTTRNRDITYEQYFGPGTRLTVT.